The 23 T cell receptor beta chains given below trace back to one sample, sequenced in a study of blood T cell repertoires in COVID-19. Repertoires were generated with immunoSEQ multiplex PCR, while TCRdb's copy carries only in-frame clones and drops some. The sample carries a few hundred thousand clones, 85% recorded once. The specimen was PBMCs or T cells enriched from blood (not recorded which). These receptor sequences come from a man in his forties or fifties who had recovered from COVID-19.

This clone has just a few counts. This chain connects TRBV19 to TRBJ2-7; a weak D match, TRBD2 (6 bases). V gave up 2 bases and J gave up 9 bases, with 11 bases separating them. This CDR3 comprises 12 residues. Germline CDR1 reads LNHDA; CDR2 reads SQIVND (reference sequence). The CDR3 DNA is TGTGCCAGTAGTATATCCGGGGGAGCGCAGTACTTC. Amino acids: CASSISGGAQYF.

The chain joins TRBV6-1 to TRBJ1-6; D remains ambiguous. V lost 3 bases, J lost 4 bases, and 10 bases lay in between. CDR3 size: 15 residues. In germline, CDR1 is MNHNS, CDR2 SASEGT. CDR3 sequence (DNA): TGTGCCAGCAGTGAGAACAATTTGTATAATTCACCCCTCCACTTT. Translation gives CASSENNLYNSPLHF.

The CDR3 loop is CASSLSPVETQYF. The CDR3 DNA follows: TGTGCCAGCAGCCTTAGTCCGGTCGAGACCCAGTACTTC. The rearrangement uses TRBV9 and TRBJ2-5; D gene ambiguous. CDR3 length equals 13 residues. Per germline, CDR1 SGDLS and CDR2 YYNGEE. Deletions cut 4 bases from V and 5 bases from J, with 12 bases between.

The rearrangement uses TRBV2 and TRBJ2-1, with D maybe TRBD1 (7 bases). The V and J ends lost 6 bases and 0 bases respectively, with 21 bases between them. The CDR3 has 18 residues. In germline, CDR1 is SNHLY, CDR2 FYNNEI. CDR3 protein: CASRETPAGGSSYNEQFF. Written as DNA, the CDR3 is TGTGCCAGCAGAGAAACCCCGGCAGGGGGGAGCTCCTACAATGAGCAGTTCTTC.

The J gene is TRBJ2-5, the V gene TRBV11-2, with unresolved D. The V and J ends lost 4 bases and 1 base respectively, with 10 bases between them. Germline CDR1 reads SGHAT; CDR2 reads FQNNGV. CDR3 size: 14 residues. The CDR3 spells CASSSSVIQETQYF. CDR3 DNA: TGTGCCAGCAGCTCCTCCGTAATCCAAGAGACCCAGTACTTC.

This chain connects TRBV29-1 to TRBJ1-3; D is undetermined. Trimming took off 1 base at V and 8 bases at J, with 9 bases between the two ends. Germline assignment: CDR1 SQVTM and CDR2 ANQGSEA. The CDR3 contains 12 residues. The CDR3 bases are TGCAGCGTTGAAGGAGGTCCGGACACCATATATTTT. It yields the protein CSVEGGPDTIYF. The complete variable domain, with remaining parts taken from reference TRBV29-1 and TRBJ1-3, reads SAVISQKPSRDICQRGTSLTIQCQVDSQVTMMFWYRQQPGQSLTLIATANQGSEATYESGFVIDKFPISRPNLTFSTLTVSNMSPEDSSIYLCSVEGGPDTIYFGEGSWLTVV.

This clone has only a few counts. CDR3 protein: CASSGAGTGEWYGYTF. CDR3 sequence (DNA): TGTGCCAGCAGCGGGGCCGGGACAGGGGAATGGTATGGCTACACCTTC. The chain is built from TRBV5-4 and TRBJ1-2; 10 bases fit TRBD1. Germline V gene sequence: CDR1 SGHNT, CDR2 YYREEE (reference sequence). The ends lost 4 bases at V and 5 bases at J; junction bases unmatched: 11. CDR3 length: 16 amino acids.

This chain connects TRBV6-6 to TRBJ2-1; 10 bases agree with TRBD1. This CDR3 is 15 amino acids long. Germline V gives CDR1 MNHNY, CDR2 SVGAGI (reference sequence). The CDR3 coding sequence is TGTGCAGTTAACGATCCGGGACAGGGGAACAATGAGCAGTTCTTC. Translation gives CAVNDPGQGNNEQFF.

This chain uses TRBV28 with TRBJ1-2; 11 bases map to TRBD1. With 4 bases clipped from V and 4 bases from J, the junction kept 11 bases outside the gene matches. CDR3 length: 17 residues. In germline, CDR1 is MDHEN, CDR2 SYDVKM. The DNA of the CDR3 is TGTGCCAGCAGTTCCGGGACAGGGGGATTTGAAGGCTATGGCTACACCTTC. This sequence encodes CASSSGTGGFEGYGYTF.

The table lists this clone with a few counts. The chain combines TRBV30 with TRBJ2-7; the D gene is possibly TRBD2 (5 bases). Germline assignment: CDR1 GTSNPN and CDR2 SVGIG (reference sequence). CDR3 size: 12 residues. Trimming cost V 3 bases and J 3 bases, with 9 bases left between them. For the CDR3, the DNA is TGTGCCTGGAGACGGGATGTCTACGAGCAGTACTTC. It translates to CAWRRDVYEQYF.

The chain couples TRBV12-3 or TRBV12-4 to TRBJ1-2; weak D call: TRBD1 (5 bases). With 6 bases removed from V and 4 bases from J, the gap between germline ends came to 9 bases. This CDR3 is 12 amino acids long. In DNA form, the CDR3 reads TGTGCCAGCAGGGACACTGGCTATGGCTACACCTTC. Encoded protein: CASRDTGYGYTF.

The genes are TRBV24-1 and TRBJ2-3, with 10 positions matching TRBD1. The CDR3 consists of 16 residues. Germline lookup yields CDR1 KGHDR and CDR2 SFDVKD. V was clipped by 2 bases and J by 5 bases; unmatched bases: 6. This chain's CDR3 is CATSDSGTGVIDTQYF. CDR3 nucleotide sequence: TGTGCCACCAGTGATTCCGGGACAGGGGTTATAGATACGCAGTATTTT.

The chain combines TRBV5-4 with TRBJ2-7; D perhaps matches TRBD2 (6 bases). The CDR3 is 16 amino acids. Germline V gene data show CDR1 as SGHNT and CDR2 as YYREEE (reference sequence). V lost 2 bases and J lost 7, with 22 bases in between. The CDR3 region has the DNA TGTGCCAGCAGCTTAGGACGGGAGAAACGACGTAAAGAGCAGTACTTC. Its protein is CASSLGREKRRKEQYF.

The chain is built from TRBV9 and TRBJ2-3; 8 bases agree with TRBD1. This CDR3 is built from 16 residues. Germline loops: CDR1 SGDLS, CDR2 YYNGEE. The V gene end was trimmed by 4 bases and the J gene end by 4 bases; junction bases not matched to a gene: 11. The CDR3 loop reads CASSSPLTGAADTQYF. In DNA, the CDR3 is TGTGCCAGCAGCTCCCCCTTGACAGGGGCAGCAGATACGCAGTATTTT. Drawing the rest from reference TRBV9 and TRBJ2-3, the complete variable domain is DSGVTQTPKHLITATGQRVTLRCSPRSGDLSVYWYQQSLDQGLQFLIQYYNGEERAKGNILERFSAQQFPDLHSELNLSSLELGDSALYFCASSSPLTGAADTQYFGPGTRLTVL.

The chain uses TRBV5-1 and TRBJ1-3; unclear D gene. V was clipped by 6 bases and J by 0 bases, with 10 bases between them. CDR1 is SGHRS and CDR2 is YFSETQ in the germline V gene. The CDR3 consists of 14 residues. CDR3 nucleotide sequence: TGCGCCAGCAACAACGGAGACTCTGGAAACACCATATATTTT. Translating it yields CASNNGDSGNTIYF.

V usage is TRBV10-2 and J usage is TRBJ2-2; the match to TRBD2 covers 7 bases. There are 16 residues in the CDR3. From germline, CDR1 is WSHSY and CDR2 SAAADI. The junction had 7 bases not matched to a gene; V was cut back by 5 bases and J by 1 base. The CDR3, as DNA: TGCGCCAGCAGTAAGCTAGCGGAAGGGAACACCGGGGAGCTGTTTTTT. Protein sequence: CASSKLAEGNTGELFF.

V is TRBV21-1 and J is TRBJ2-7; the table names TRBD1, a call not compared with the DNA. TRBV21-1 is a known pseudogene. The CDR3 runs 16 residues. For the CDR3, the DNA is TGTGCCAGCAGCAAAGGGGGGACAGGGGGGCCCTACGAGCAGTACTTC. Translation: CASSKGGTGGPYEQYF.

The rearrangement links TRBV6-2 or TRBV6-3 to TRBJ2-3, with TRBD2 matching over 9 bases. The CDR3 is 16 residues long. J gave up 2 bases and V 6 bases, and 9 bases lay outside the gene matches. Germline CDR1 MNHEY, CDR2 SVGEGT. CDR3 sequence reads: CASSSEAGGNTDTQYF. DNA of the CDR3: TGTGCCAGCAGCTCTGAAGCGGGAGGAAACACAGATACGCAGTATTTT.

This chain links TRBV18 with TRBJ2-3, with 12 bases lining up with TRBD2. The CDR3 has 17 amino acids. Germline CDR1 KGHSH, CDR2 LQKENI. The ends lost 2 bases at V and 2 bases at J; junction bases unmatched: 5. CDR3 in amino acids: CASSPGTSGLNTDTQYF. The CDR3 nucleotides are TGTGCCAGCTCACCAGGGACTAGCGGGCTCAACACAGATACGCAGTATTTT.

The V and J genes are TRBV29-1 and TRBJ2-7; tentatively, D is TRBD1 (6 bases). Between the trimmed V and J ends, which lost 7 bases and 5 bases, there was a span of 15 bases. Germline V gene data show CDR1 as SQVTM and CDR2 as ANQGSEA. This CDR3 is 12 amino acids long. The CDR3 coding sequence is TGCAGCGGTGGTCCCCAGGGGAACGAGCAGTACTTC. As protein: CSGGPQGNEQYF.

The rearrangement joins TRBV3-1 (or the pseudogene TRBV3-2) to TRBJ2-7; 8 bases fit TRBD1. This CDR3 contains 14 residues. Looked up from germline, CDR1 is LGHDT and CDR2 is YNNKEL (reference sequence). V lost 1 base, J lost 3 bases, and 2 bases stayed unmatched. The CDR3 DNA is TGTGCCAGCAGCCAAGTCGACAGGGGCTACGAGCAGTACTTC. This codes for CASSQVDRGYEQYF.

The rearrangement links TRBV9 to TRBJ2-4; D may be TRBD2 (6 bases). The germline V and J ends were trimmed by 1 base and 7 bases, with 15 bases remaining between them. The CDR3 is 15 residues long. Germline CDR1 is SGDLS and CDR2 is YYNGEE. The CDR3 reads CASSVSGTEGNIQYF. DNA of the CDR3: TGTGCCAGCAGCGTATCCGGGACGGAGGGGAACATTCAGTACTTC.

The rearrangement links TRBV10-3 to TRBJ2-3; TRBD2 matches at 8 bases. The germline V gene encodes CDR1 ENHRY and CDR2 SYGVKD. V shed 7 bases, J shed 3 bases, and the junction held 9 bases outside the gene matches. CDR3 length: 15 amino acids. The DNA of the CDR3 is TGTGCCATCAATAATCGGGAGGGCCTGACAGATACGCAGTATTTT. Translation gives CAINNREGLTDTQYF.